Reported below is one T cell receptor beta chain. The data derive from a study of blood T cell repertoires in COVID-19. Study at large: COVID-19 samples from acute and convalescent phases originated in the United States, Italy and Spain. PBMCs, B-cell-depleted T cells, or T cells were the source of the cDNA or gDNA that made up the material.

Under the authors' procedure: Estimation of nucleated cell counts was performed using reference gene primer amplification. Sequenced by immunoSEQ multiplex PCR; TCRdb stores in-frame clones only, minus some. The V and J calls and clone size were taken over from that table, and D and trimming were inferred from the DNA. The sample gives over 65,000 clones, approximately 80% of which show up once; about 45% is in the top ten. What was sequenced was peripheral blood. The receptor's source is an older man with acute or convalescent COVID-19.

CDR3: CASSPGLAGGTDTQYF. The DNA for the CDR3 is TGTGCCAGCAGCCCGGGACTAGCGGGAGGGACAGATACGCAGTATTTT. This chain joins TRBV7-8 and TRBJ2-3; TRBD2 aligns across 16 bases. The ends lost 5 bases at V and 3 bases at J; junction bases unmatched: 2. This CDR3 has 16 amino acids. CDR1 is SGHVS, CDR2 FQNEAQ, per germline.